This T cell receptor beta chain was recovered during a study of persistence of HIV-infected CD4 T cells. Sequencing used immunoSEQ version 4 in survey mode. Profiling relied on immunoSEQ multiplex PCR, and the TCRdb table lists in-frame clones only, not all of them. The repertoire holds about 46,000 clones, with just under 90% as singletons. Overall study results and limits: Degenerate expanded CDR3beta sequences were enriched among CMV- and Gag-responding cells. Compared with CD3/CD28-stimulated cells, CMV- and Gag-responding cells showed lower TCRbeta richness.

Anti-CD3/anti-CD28 beads served as a nonspecific positive control stimulus. Sorting of responding CD4+ T cells relied on upregulated CD40 ligand together with CD69. Donors had CD4+ T cell counts above 400 cells/uL and were CMV-seropositive. Germline V CDR1 and CDR2: LNHDA, SQIVND (reference sequence). This CDR3 contains 15 residues. Trimming at V came to 5 bases and at J to 5 bases, leaving 7 bases not matched to a gene. This clone was picked up one time. Its antigen is not identified. This clonotype was obtained from an adult woman with HIV who was CMV-seropositive. V and J are TRBV19 and TRBJ2-2, with 8 bases lining up with TRBD2. This material consisted of CD4+ T cells sorted from PBMCs after 18-hour stimulation, taken from a patient who received antiretroviral therapy. In nucleotides, the CDR3 is TGTGCCAGTAGTCCCGGGGGGGTATATACCGGGGAGCTGTTTTTT. Translated: CASSPGGVYTGELFF.